This paragraph reports one T cell receptor (beta chain). This clonotype has ten or more counts. Its target antigen remains unknown. No per-base quality is available; no much larger clone lies one base away. The data stem from a study of T-cell memory formation after mild COVID-19 (dated by TCRdb to the early 2020s). General notes on the study: TCR sequence clusters from the two donors were found to be largely donor specific. Two young, previously healthy adult volunteers made up the cohort, one male and one female. In a couple of donors, T-cell clones that expanded and contracted after mild COVID-19 were tracked by sequencing TCRalpha and TCRbeta repertoires over time.

The sequencing machine was an Illumina NovaSeq 6000. Using 5'RACE with constant-segment primers, TCRalpha and TCRbeta cDNA libraries were constructed, with sample barcodes and unique molecular identifiers added in the process. Trizol reagent was used to extract RNA from every sample. Library amplification was performed in two PCR steps, and a second sample barcode and Illumina TruSeq adapters were introduced in the second step. Sequencing of libraries was performed on an Illumina NovaSeq with 2 x 150 bp paired-end reads. The authors' analysis ran thus. The reads were demultiplexed and collapsed into UMI-guided consensus sequences using migec v1.2.7. Using mixcr v2.1.11, UMI consensuses were aligned to TRA and TRB V and J templates and then assembled into clonotypes. Clonotypes were classified as expanded or contracted when called significant by both edgeR and NoisET, with noise models trained on biological replicates. For edgeR calls, a false discovery rate-adjusted p below 0.01 and a log2 fold-change threshold of 1 were applied. PCA with hierarchical clustering of max-normalized trajectories of the 1000 most abundant clonotypes was used as exploratory dynamics analysis. Each responding clone was given a CD4 or CD8 phenotype based on the CD4+ and CD8+ repertoires, which had been sequenced separately. TCRdb reworked the public reads: Q25 trimming with fastp, MiXCR clone assembly, productive beta chains retained. Rows matching on CDR3 protein sequence are summarized as one entry with the most common DNA and genes. TCRdb, not the authors, supplied the V and J calls. The sample table holds 200,000 to 250,000 distinct CDR3 sequences, of which roughly 10% were seen once. The ten most abundant clones make up roughly a fifth of the sample.

Broad study findings and their caveats: SARS-CoV-2 specificity was not confirmed for the second-wave clones peaking on day 37. Contracting CD4+ clones were located mainly in the CM and EM memory subsets, whereas CD8+ clones were found to be enriched in EMRA. The study included only a couple of mild cases, and larger cohorts that include severe cases with pre-infection samples were judged to be necessary. Some responding clones were found in pre-infection memory, which suggests that pre-existing cross-reactive memory T cells took part in the SARS-CoV-2 response. Clones that contracted from day 15 to 85 showed balanced CD4/CD8 phenotypes, whereas a second wave of clones that expanded from day 15 to 37 leaned towards CD4+.

CDR1 SGHKS and CDR2 YYEKEE are derived from the germline V gene (reference sequence). From its cysteine to its phenylalanine, the CDR3 spans 15 amino acids. Just CDR3 DNA is preserved here, 45 bases in frame from base 1. Compared with germline, V lacks 4 bases and J lacks 2 bases; bases without a gene match: 0. Ficoll-Paque density gradient centrifugation was the method used to isolate PBMCs. The rearranged chain carries TRBV5-5 and TRBJ2-1; 13 bases in the junction line up with TRBD2. The clonotype originates from a man aged 18-30 years who had mild COVID-19 (a few samples of this study predate the infection). The sample titles of this study are shuffled in the database, so cell type and time point are left out; the donor was told from shared clones. The sample taken for sequencing was PBMCs or a T cell subset sorted from them (not recorded which). The DNA sequence is given as TGTGCCAGCAGCGGGACTAGCGGGGCCTACAATGAGCAGTTCTTC. The resulting protein is CASSGTSGAYNEQFF. When the CDR3 is completed using the reference TRBV5-5 and TRBJ2-1 genes on either side, the full variable domain is DAGVTQSPTHLIKTRGQQVTLRCSPISGHKSVSWYQQVLGQGPQFIFQYYEKEERGRGNFPDRFSARQFPNYSSELNVNALLLGDSALYLCASSGTSGAYNEQFFGPGTRLTVL.